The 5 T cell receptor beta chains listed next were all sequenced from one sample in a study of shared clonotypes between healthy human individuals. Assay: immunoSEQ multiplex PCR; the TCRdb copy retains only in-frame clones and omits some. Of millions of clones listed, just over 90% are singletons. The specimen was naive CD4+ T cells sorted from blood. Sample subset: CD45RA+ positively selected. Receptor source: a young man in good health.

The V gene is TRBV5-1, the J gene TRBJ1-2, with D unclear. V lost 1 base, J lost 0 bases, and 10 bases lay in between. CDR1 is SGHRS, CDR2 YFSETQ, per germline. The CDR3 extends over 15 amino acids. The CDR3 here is CASSLSTVSNYGYTF. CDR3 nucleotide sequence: TGCGCCAGCAGCTTGTCTACAGTCTCTAACTATGGCTACACCTTC.

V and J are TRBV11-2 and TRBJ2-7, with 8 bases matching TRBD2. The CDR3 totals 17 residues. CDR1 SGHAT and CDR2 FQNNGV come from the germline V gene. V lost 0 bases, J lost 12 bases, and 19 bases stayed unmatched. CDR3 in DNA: TGTGCCAGCAGCTTAGACACGTACTCCGGGACTAGAACTCAGGGGTACTTC. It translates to CASSLDTYSGTRTQGYF. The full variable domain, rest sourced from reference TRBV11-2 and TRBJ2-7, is EAGVAQSPRYKIIEKRQSVAFWCNPISGHATLYWYQQILGQGPKLLIQFQNNGVVDDSQLPKDRFSAERLKGVDSTLKIQPAKLEDSAVYLCASSLDTYSGTRTQGYFGPGTRLTVT.

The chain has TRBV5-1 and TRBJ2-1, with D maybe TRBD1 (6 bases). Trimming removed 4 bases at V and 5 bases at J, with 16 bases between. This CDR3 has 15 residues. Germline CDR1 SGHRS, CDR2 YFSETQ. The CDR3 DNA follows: TGCGCCAGCAGCCTACCAGGGGACACCCACAATGAGCAGTTCTTC. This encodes CASSLPGDTHNEQFF.

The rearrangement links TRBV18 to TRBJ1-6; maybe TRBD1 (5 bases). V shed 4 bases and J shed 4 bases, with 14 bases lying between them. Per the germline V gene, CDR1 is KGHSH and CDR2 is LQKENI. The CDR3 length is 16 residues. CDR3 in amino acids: CASSRKGGDYNSPLHF. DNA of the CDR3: TGTGCCAGCTCACGAAAGGGAGGGGATTATAATTCACCCCTCCACTTT.

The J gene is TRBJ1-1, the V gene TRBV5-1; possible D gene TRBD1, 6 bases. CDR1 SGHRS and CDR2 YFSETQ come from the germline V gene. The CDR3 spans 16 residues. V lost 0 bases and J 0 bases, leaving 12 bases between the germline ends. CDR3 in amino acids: CASSLARGLMNTEAFF. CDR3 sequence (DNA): TGCGCCAGCAGCTTGGCACGGGGGCTCATGAACACTGAAGCTTTCTTT.